The entry below gives a single T cell receptor (beta chain) sequence along with its context. Its antigen remains unknown. Other DNA sequences in this specimen translate into the identical CDR3. PCR involved 60 Vbeta and 13 Jbeta primers. Assay used: immunoSEQ multiplex PCR; TCRdb lists only in-frame clones, some missing. The table records 150,000 or so clones, around four fifths of them present only once. The data were obtained in a study of cytomegalovirus exposure and HLA in healthy donors. As for the study in general: Most genotyped donors, roughly 80% of about 360, had Caucasian-associated genetic ancestry. Notes on the study in general: Donor immune exposure was known only as CMV serostatus. DRB1 showed the most TCR associations and HLA-C the fewest in a later analysis, as rates varied by HLA locus. Whilst most TCR sequences proved rare, a subset of public TCRs occurred across many donors.

Trimming shortened V by 1 base and J by 4 bases, and 8 bases separated the two germline ends. Germline assignment: CDR1 LNHDA and CDR2 SQIVND (reference sequence). The CDR3 is made up of 13 amino acids. The V gene is TRBV19, the J gene TRBJ2-7, with D perhaps TRBD1 (6 bases). Material: PBMCs. This receptor was taken from a man aged 18 to 29 in good health and CMV-seropositive. The CDR3 protein is CASSIVQGYEQYF. As DNA, the CDR3 is TGTGCCAGTAGTATAGTACAGGGTTACGAGCAGTACTTC.